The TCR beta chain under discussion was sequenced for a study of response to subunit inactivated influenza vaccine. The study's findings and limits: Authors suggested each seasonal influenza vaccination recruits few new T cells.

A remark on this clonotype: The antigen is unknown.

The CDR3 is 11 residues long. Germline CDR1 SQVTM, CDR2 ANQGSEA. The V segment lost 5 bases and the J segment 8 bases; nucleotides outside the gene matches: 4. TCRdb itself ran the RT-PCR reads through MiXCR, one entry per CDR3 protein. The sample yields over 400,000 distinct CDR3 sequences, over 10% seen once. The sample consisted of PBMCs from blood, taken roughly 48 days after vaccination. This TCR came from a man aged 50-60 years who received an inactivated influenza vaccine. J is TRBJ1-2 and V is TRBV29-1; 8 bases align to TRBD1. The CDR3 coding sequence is TGCAGCGTTTGGACAGGGAAGGGCTACACCTTC. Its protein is CSVWTGKGYTF.